The 2 T cell receptor beta chains given below trace back to one sample, sequenced in a study of control samples from healthy donors and cancer patients. Some clones are missing from TCRdb's copy, which holds only in-frame ones; the method was immunoSEQ multiplex PCR. Of about 110,000 clones in the sample, over 75% were seen once. Sequenced sample: PBMCs. The receptors stem from a woman aged 55 to 70 with lung cancer.

The chain couples TRBV2 to TRBJ2-5; 8 bases map to TRBD1. The CDR3 totals 14 residues. Trimming took 8 bases from V and 2 from J; bases not matched to a gene: 7. The germline gives CDR1 SNHLY, CDR2 FYNNEI. The chain's CDR3 is CASVRQGNQETQYF. The CDR3 coding sequence is TGTGCCAGCGTGCGACAGGGGAATCAAGAGACCCAGTACTTC.

This clone was observed once. V and J are TRBV9 and TRBJ2-5, with no clear D. The CDR3 sequence is 14 residues long. Germline CDR1 SGDLS, CDR2 YYNGEE. V gave up 0 bases and J gave up 5 bases, with 11 bases separating them. The CDR3 loop is CASSVDGVRETQYF. The CDR3 region has the DNA TGTGCCAGCAGCGTAGATGGGGTTAGGGAGACCCAGTACTTC. Full variable domain (remainder filled in from reference TRBV9 and TRBJ2-5): DSGVTQTPKHLITATGQRVTLRCSPRSGDLSVYWYQQSLDQGLQFLIQYYNGEERAKGNILERFSAQQFPDLHSELNLSSLELGDSALYFCASSVDGVRETQYFGPGTRLLVL.